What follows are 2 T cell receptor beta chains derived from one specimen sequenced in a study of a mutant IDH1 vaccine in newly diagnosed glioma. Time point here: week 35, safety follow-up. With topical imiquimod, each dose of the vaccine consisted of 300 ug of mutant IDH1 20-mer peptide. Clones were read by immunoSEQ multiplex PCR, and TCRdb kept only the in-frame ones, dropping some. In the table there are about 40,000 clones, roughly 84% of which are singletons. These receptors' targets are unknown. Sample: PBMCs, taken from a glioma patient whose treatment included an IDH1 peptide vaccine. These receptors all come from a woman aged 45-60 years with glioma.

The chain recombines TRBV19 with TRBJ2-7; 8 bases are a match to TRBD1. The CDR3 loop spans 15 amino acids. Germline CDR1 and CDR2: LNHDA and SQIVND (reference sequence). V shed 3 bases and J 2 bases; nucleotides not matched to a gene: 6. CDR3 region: CASSIGSRGPYEQYF. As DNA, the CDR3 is TGTGCCAGTAGTATTGGTTCCAGGGGGCCCTACGAGCAGTACTTC.

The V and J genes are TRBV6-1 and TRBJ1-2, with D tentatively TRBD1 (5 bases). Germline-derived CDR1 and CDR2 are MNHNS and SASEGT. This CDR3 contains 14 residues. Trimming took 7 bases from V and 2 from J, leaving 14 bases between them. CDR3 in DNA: TGTGCCAGCACCTGGCTACAGGCGAACTATGGCTACACCTTC. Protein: CASTWLQANYGYTF.